This T cell receptor beta chain was sequenced during a study of T-cell memory formation after mild COVID-19. Study-level background: The TCR clusters were mostly specific to one donor.

Per the germline V gene, CDR1 is LNHDA and CDR2 is SQIVND (reference sequence). CDR3 length: 13 residues. V lost 6 bases and J lost 2, with 10 bases in between. Study-wide points: CD4+ contracting clones lay mainly in CM and EM, CD8+ ones in EMRA. Memory sampled before infection contained some responding clones, suggesting cross-reactive memory joined. Clones that shrank (day 15 to 85) were balanced CD4/CD8, whereas later expanders leaned CD4+.

Worth noting for this clonotype: Its antigen is unknown.

TCRdb reprocessed the 5' RACE reads via MiXCR and lists one record per CDR3 protein. The top ten hold 9.5% to 15% of the sample, which has fewer than 450,000 distinct CDR3 sequences, around 21% seen once. Sequences were obtained from PBMCs or a T cell subset sorted from them (not recorded which). V gene TRBV19 combines with J gene TRBJ2-5, with no clear D. This receptor was identified in an adult woman who had mild COVID-19 (a few samples of this study predate the infection). Cell type and time point are not known. CDR3 DNA: TGTGCCAGTAGCATATTACAGCAAGAGACCCAGTACTTC. This sequence encodes CASSILQQETQYF.